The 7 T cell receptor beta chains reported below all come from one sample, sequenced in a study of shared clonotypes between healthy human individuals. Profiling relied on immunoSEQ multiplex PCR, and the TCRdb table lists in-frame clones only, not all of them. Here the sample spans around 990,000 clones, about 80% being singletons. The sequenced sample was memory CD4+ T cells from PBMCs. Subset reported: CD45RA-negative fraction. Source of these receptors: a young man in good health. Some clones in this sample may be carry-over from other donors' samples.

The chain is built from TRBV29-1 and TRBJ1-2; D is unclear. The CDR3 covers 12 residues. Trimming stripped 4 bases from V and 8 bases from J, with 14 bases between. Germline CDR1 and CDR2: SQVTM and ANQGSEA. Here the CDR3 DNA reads TGCAGCGTTGGCGTACAACGGGAAGGCTACACCTTC. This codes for CSVGVQREGYTF.

In DNA form, the CDR3 reads TGTGCCAGCAGTTTATCGGGGATAGTCGGTCAGCCCCAGCATTTT. Translating it yields CASSLSGIVGQPQHF. The chain carries TRBV27 and TRBJ1-5; D remains ambiguous. Looked up from germline, CDR1 is MNHEY and CDR2 is SMNVEV (reference sequence). The CDR3 is 15 amino acids. V lost 0 bases, J lost 6 bases, and 12 bases lay in between.

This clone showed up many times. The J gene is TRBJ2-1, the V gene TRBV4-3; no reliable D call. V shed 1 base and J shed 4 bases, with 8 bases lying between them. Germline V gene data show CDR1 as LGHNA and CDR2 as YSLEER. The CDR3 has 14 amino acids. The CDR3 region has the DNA TGCGCCAGCAGCCAAGCCCGGAAATACAATGAGCAGTTCTTC. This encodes CASSQARKYNEQFF.

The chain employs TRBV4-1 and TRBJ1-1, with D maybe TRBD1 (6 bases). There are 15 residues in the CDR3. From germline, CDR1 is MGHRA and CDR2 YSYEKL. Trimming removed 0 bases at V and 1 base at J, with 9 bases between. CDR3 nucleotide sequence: TGCGCCAGCAGCCAAGACCCAGGGGAGAACACTGAAGCTTTCTTT. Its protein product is CASSQDPGENTEAFF.

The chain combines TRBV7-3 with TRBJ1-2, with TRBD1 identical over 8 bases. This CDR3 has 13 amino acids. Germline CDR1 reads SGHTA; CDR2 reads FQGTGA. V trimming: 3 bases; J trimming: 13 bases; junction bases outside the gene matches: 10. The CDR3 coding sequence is TGTGCCAGCAGCTTTTCGACAGGGGAATCGTGCACCTTC. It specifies CASSFSTGESCTF.

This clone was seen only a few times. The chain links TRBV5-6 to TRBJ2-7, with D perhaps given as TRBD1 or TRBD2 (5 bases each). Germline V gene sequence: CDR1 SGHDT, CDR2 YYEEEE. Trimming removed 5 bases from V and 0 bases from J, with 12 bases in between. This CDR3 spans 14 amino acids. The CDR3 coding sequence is TGTGCCAGCAGTCACGGGGCAGCCTCCTACGAGCAGTACTTC. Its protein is CASSHGAASYEQYF.

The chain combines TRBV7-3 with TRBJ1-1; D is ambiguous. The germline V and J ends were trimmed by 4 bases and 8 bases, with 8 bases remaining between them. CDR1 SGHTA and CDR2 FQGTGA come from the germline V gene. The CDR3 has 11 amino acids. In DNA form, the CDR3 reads TGTGCCAGCAGCTCGGGTAGGGAAGCTTTCTTT. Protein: CASSSGREAFF.